Listed below are T cell receptor beta chains from one sample, sequenced in a study of blood T cell repertoires in COVID-19. The table came from immunoSEQ multiplex PCR; TCRdb's copy has only in-frame clones and leaves some out. This sample carries about 470,000 clones, around 90% of them seen once, and the ten largest clones take around 0.7%. Specimen: PBMCs or T cells enriched from blood (not recorded which). These receptors all come from a woman aged 18-30 years who had recovered from COVID-19. CDR3s include the opening cysteine and the closing phenylalanine or tryptophan. D genes are given only for firm matches. The size entry is marked missing in some rows and otherwise reads once, few, many or a size class.

d_gene	v_gene	j_gene	abundance	CDR3nt	CDR3aa
TRBD1	TRBV7-2	TRBJ2-5	NA	TGTGCCAGCAGCTGGACAGGGGGAGAAGAGACCCAGTACTTC	CASSWTGGEETQYF
TRBD1	TRBV7-9	TRBJ1-1	NA	TGTGCCAGCAGCCCACAAAGGGGGCCGGGGTCGGCAGCTGATGAAGCTTTCTTT	CASSPQRGPGSAADEAFF
NA	TRBV28	TRBJ2-2	once	TGTGCCAGCACCCCCCATGGGGGGACGGACACCGGGGAGCTGTTTTTT	CASTPHGGTDTGELFF
TRBD1	TRBV18	TRBJ1-2	NA	TGTGCCAGCTCACCACCGACAGGGGATGGCTACACCTTC	CASSPPTGDGYTF
NA	TRBV10-3	TRBJ2-1	NA	TGTGCCATCCCGGAGGACAATGAGCAGTTCTTC	CAIPEDNEQFF
NA	TRBV6-6	TRBJ1-6	once	TGTGCCAGCAGTTCCCTATCACCCCTCCACTTT	CASSSLSPLHF
TRBD1	TRBV4-1	TRBJ2-7	few	TGCGCCAGCAGCCACAGAGGGACAGGGGACTACGAGCAGTACTTC	CASSHRGTGDYEQYF
TRBD1	TRBV4-1	TRBJ1-2	NA	TGCGCCAGCAGCCAACCACAGGGGAACTATGGCTACACCTTC	CASSQPQGNYGYTF
NA	TRBV10-1	TRBJ1-2	few	TGCGCCAGCAGTGAGGGTATTAACAGGGCCCTAAACTTC	CASSEGINRALNF
TRBD1	TRBV5-1	TRBJ1-1	NA	TGCGCCAGCAGCTTGGATACACAGGGGGGCACTGAAGCTTTCTTT	CASSLDTQGGTEAFF
NA	TRBV19	TRBJ1-1	NA	TGTGCCAGTAGTATAGTAGGGGACACTGAAGCTTTCTTT	CASSIVGDTEAFF
NA	TRBV12-3/TRBV12-4	TRBJ2-7	NA	TGTGCCAGCGGCGGGACGCCCGGATTGGGGCAGTACTTC	CASGGTPGLGQYF
NA	TRBV5-1	TRBJ2-1	once	TGCGCCAGCAGCTTGGGAGCGGTCTGGGATGAGCAGTTCTTC	CASSLGAVWDEQFF
NA	TRBV2	TRBJ1-1	NA	TGTGCCAGCAGTGAAGAGGGGTACACTGAAGCTTTCTTT	CASSEEGYTEAFF